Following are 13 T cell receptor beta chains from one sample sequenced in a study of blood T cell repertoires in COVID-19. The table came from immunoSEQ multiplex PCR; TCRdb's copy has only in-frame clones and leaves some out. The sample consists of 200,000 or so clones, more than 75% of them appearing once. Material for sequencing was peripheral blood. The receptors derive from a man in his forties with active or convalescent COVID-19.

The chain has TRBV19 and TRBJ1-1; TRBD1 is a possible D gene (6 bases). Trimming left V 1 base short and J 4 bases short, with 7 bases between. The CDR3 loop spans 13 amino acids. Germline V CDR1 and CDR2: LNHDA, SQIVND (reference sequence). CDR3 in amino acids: CASSIVDSTEAFF. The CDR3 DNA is TGTGCCAGTAGTATAGTGGACAGCACTGAAGCTTTCTTT.

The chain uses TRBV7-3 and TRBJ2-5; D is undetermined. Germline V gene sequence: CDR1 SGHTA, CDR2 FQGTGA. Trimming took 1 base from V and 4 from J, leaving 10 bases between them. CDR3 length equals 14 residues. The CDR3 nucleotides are TGTGCCAGCAGCTTAAGCCTGCCGGGAGAGACCCAGTACTTC. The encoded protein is CASSLSLPGETQYF.

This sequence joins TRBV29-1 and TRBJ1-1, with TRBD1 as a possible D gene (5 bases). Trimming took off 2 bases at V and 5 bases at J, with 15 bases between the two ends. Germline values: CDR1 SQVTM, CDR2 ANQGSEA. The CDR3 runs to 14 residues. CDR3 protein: CSVERGPGETEAFF. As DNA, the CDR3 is TGCAGCGTTGAAAGGGGCCCGGGTGAAACTGAAGCTTTCTTT.

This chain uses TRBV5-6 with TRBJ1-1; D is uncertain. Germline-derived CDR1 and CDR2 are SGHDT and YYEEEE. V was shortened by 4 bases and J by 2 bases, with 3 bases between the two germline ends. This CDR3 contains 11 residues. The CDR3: CASSLNTEAFF. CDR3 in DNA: TGTGCCAGCAGCCTAAACACTGAAGCTTTCTTT.

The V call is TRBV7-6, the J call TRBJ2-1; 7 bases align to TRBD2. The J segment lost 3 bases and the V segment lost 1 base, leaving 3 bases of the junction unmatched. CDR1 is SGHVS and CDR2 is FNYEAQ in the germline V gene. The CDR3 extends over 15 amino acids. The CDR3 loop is CASSLGGSGYNEQFF. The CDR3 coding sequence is TGTGCCAGCAGCTTAGGCGGGAGTGGCTACAATGAGCAGTTCTTC.

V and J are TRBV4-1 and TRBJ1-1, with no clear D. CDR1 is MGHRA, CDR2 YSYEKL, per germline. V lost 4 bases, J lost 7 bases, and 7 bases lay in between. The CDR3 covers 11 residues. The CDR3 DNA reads TGCGCCAGCAGCCTCGCGGGTGAAGCTTTCTTT. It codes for CASSLAGEAFF.

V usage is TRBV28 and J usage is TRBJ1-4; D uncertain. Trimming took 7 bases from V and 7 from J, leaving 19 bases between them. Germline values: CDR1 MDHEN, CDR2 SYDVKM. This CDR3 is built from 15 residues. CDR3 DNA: TGTGCCAGCACCCGCCCAGAAGGAGAAGGTGAAAAACTGTTTTTT. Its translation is CASTRPEGEGEKLFF. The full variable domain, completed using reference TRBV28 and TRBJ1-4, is DVKVTQSSRYLVKRTGEKVFLECVQDMDHENMFWYRQDPGLGLRLIYFSYDVKMKEKGDIPEGYSVSREKKERFSLILESASTNQTSMYLCASTRPEGEGEKLFFGSGTQLSVL.

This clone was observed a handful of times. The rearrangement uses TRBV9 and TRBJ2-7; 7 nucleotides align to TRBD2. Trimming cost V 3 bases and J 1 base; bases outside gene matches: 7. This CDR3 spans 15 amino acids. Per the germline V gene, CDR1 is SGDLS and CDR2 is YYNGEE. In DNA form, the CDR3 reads TGTGCCAGCAGCGGGTCGGCGGGAGCTTCCTACGAGCAGTACTTC. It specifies CASSGSAGASYEQYF.

CDR3 DNA: TGTGCCAGCAGCTTACCACAGACCATGAACACTGAAGCTTTCTTT. Translation: CASSLPQTMNTEAFF. The chain has TRBV5-4 and TRBJ1-1; no definite D call. This CDR3 is 15 amino acids long. V lost 2 bases, J lost 0 bases, and 11 bases lay in between. The germline gives CDR1 SGHNT, CDR2 YYREEE (reference sequence).

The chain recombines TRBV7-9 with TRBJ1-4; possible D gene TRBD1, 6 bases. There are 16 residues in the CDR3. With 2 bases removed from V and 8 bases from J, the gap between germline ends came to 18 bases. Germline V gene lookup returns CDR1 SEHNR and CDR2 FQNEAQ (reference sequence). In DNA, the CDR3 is TGTGCCAGCAGCTTAATCCCTCCCGGGCAGGGGGAAAAACTGTTTTTT. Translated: CASSLIPPGQGEKLFF.

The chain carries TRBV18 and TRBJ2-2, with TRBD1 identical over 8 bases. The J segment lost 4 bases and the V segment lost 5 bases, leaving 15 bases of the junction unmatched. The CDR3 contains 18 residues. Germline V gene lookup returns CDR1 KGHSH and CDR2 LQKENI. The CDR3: CASSNQAQGAISTGELFF. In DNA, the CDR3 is TGTGCCAGCTCAAACCAGGCCCAGGGGGCGATTTCCACCGGGGAGCTGTTTTTT.

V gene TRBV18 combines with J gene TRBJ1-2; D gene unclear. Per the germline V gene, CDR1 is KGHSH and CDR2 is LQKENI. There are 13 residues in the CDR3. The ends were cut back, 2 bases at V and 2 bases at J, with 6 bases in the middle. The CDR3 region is CASSPSGNYGYTF. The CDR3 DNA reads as TGTGCCAGCTCACCATCCGGGAACTATGGCTACACCTTC.

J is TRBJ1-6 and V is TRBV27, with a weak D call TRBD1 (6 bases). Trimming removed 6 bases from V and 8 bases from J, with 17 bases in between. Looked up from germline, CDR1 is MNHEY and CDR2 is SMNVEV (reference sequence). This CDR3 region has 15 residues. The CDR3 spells CASRQGHRADSPLHF. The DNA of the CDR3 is TGTGCCAGCAGACAGGGTCACAGGGCAGATTCACCCCTCCACTTT.